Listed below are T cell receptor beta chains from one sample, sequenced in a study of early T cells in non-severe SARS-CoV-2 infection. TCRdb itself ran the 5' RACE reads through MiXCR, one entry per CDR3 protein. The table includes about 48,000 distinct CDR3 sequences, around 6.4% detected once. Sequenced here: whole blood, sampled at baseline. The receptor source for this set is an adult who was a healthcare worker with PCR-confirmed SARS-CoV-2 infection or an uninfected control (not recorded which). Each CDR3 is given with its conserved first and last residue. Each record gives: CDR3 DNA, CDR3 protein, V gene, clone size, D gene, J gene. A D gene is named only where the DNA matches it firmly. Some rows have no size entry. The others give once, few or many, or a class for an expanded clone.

TGTGCCAGCTCAGTCGGGGGTAGGAATCAGCCCCAGCATTTT,CASSVGGRNQPQHF,TRBV18,NA,NA,TRBJ1-5
TGCGCCAGCAGTGACGGAGGGTACGAGCAGTACTTC,CASSDGGYEQYF,TRBV5-1,many,NA,TRBJ2-7
TGCAGTGCCCATTTCCTAGCAGGCAAGAACAATGAGCAGTTCTTC,CSAHFLAGKNNEQFF,TRBV20-1,few,NA,TRBJ2-1
TGCAGTGCTAGAGACCCCTGGGGGGGCCCAGGAAACACCATATATTTT,CSARDPWGGPGNTIYF,TRBV20-1,few,NA,TRBJ1-3
TGTGCCAGCACCCCTCGGGCGGGAGCCACAGATACGCAGTATTTT,CASTPRAGATDTQYF,TRBV12-3/TRBV12-4,NA,TRBD2,TRBJ2-3
TGTGCCAGCAGCCGGGACAGATATTATGGCTACACCTTC,CASSRDRYYGYTF,TRBV5-5,NA,TRBD1,TRBJ1-2
TGTGCCAGCAGCCCAGGGACAGGCCCACGGGGCTACACCTTC,CASSPGTGPRGYTF,TRBV7-6,few,TRBD1,TRBJ1-2
TGTGCCAGCAGCAACCAATACACCGGGGAGCTGTTTTTT,CASSNQYTGELFF,TRBV7-8,many,NA,TRBJ2-2
TGTGCCAGCTCCTCGGGGGGAGATACGCAGTATTTT,CASSSGGDTQYF,TRBV18,many,TRBD2,TRBJ2-3
TGTGCCAGCAGTGAAGCGAGCGGGAGCCCAGATACGCAGTATTTT,CASSEASGSPDTQYF,TRBV6-1,NA,TRBD2,TRBJ2-3
TGCAGTGCACTAGCGGGGTACCCGAACACCGGGGAGCTGTTTTTT,CSALAGYPNTGELFF,TRBV20-1,few,TRBD2,TRBJ2-2
TGTGCCAGCAGCTCCGAGACAGACCGATTTGAAGCCCAGCATTTT,CASSSETDRFEAQHF,TRBV28,few,NA,TRBJ1-5
TGTGCCAGCAGTCCACCCGGACTAGCGGGAGCAGAGACCCAGTACTTC,CASSPPGLAGAETQYF,TRBV28,many,TRBD2,TRBJ2-5
TGTGCCAGCAGCTTAGTTCCGGGAGGCAGCTCTGGGGCCAACGTCCTGACTTTC,CASSLVPGGSSGANVLTF,TRBV7-2,NA,TRBD2,TRBJ2-6
TGTGCCAGCAGCTTCCCGGGACAGGGGGAAGATACGCAGTATTTT,CASSFPGQGEDTQYF,TRBV7-9,few,TRBD1,TRBJ2-3
TGCGCCAGCAGCTTACAGCTTTCCTACGAGCAGTACTTC,CASSLQLSYEQYF,TRBV5-1,few,NA,TRBJ2-7
TGCGCCAGCAGCTCAACAGGGTTACGTGTCAACACTGAAGCTTTCTTT,CASSSTGLRVNTEAFF,TRBV5-1,NA,NA,TRBJ1-1
TGTGCCAGCAGCGGACAGGGGTATCAGCCCCAGCATTTT,CASSGQGYQPQHF,TRBV7-9,many,TRBD1,TRBJ1-5
TGTGCCAGTAGCTACGGAGGGAATGAGCAGTTCTTC,CASSYGGNEQFF,TRBV19,many,NA,TRBJ2-1
TGTGCCAGCACCCCGGGACAGGGGGGTCAGCCCCAGCATTTT,CASTPGQGGQPQHF,TRBV6-1,NA,TRBD1,TRBJ1-5
TGTGCCAGCAGTTTACGGAGCATCAACTACGAGCAGTACTTC,CASSLRSINYEQYF,TRBV12-3/TRBV12-4,many,NA,TRBJ2-7
TGCAGCTTCCACTCTGGGGCCAACGTCCTGACTTTC,CSFHSGANVLTF,TRBV29-1,few,NA,TRBJ2-6
TGTGCCAGCAGTACCGGGACTAGCGGGCTCGTCTCCTACGAGCAGTACTTC,CASSTGTSGLVSYEQYF,TRBV12-3/TRBV12-4,many,TRBD2,TRBJ2-7
TGTGCCAGCAGCACAGGGCGGGGGCTATCGAGGGCTAACTATGGCTACACCTTC,CASSTGRGLSRANYGYTF,TRBV7-9,few,NA,TRBJ1-2
TGTGCCAGCAGTGGGCAGCGGCCACCCGGGGGTGAGCAGTTCTTC,CASSGQRPPGGEQFF,TRBV2,many,NA,TRBJ2-1
TGTGCCAGCAGCAGGGGACCCGACCGCTACGAGCAGTACTTC,CASSRGPDRYEQYF,TRBV6-6,few,NA,TRBJ2-7
TGTGCCAGCAGTCTTCAGGGGGCGGACAATTCACCCCTCCACTTT,CASSLQGADNSPLHF,TRBV6-6,many,TRBD1,TRBJ1-6
TGTGCCAGCTCACCACCGTTAGGGAACAATTCACCCCTCCACTTT,CASSPPLGNNSPLHF,TRBV18,few,NA,TRBJ1-6
TGCGCCAGCAGCCGCGACGGGACAGTTTACAATGAGCAGTTCTTC,CASSRDGTVYNEQFF,TRBV5-1,NA,TRBD1,TRBJ2-1
TGTGCCAGCACCGCGTCGGGACAAGTAGGTGGCTACACCTTC,CASTASGQVGGYTF,TRBV6-6,NA,NA,TRBJ1-2
TGTGCCAGCAGCCCCTCCTCCGCGGAACTTACCCTTGGGACCCAGTACTTC,CASSPSSAELTLGTQYF,TRBV3-1,many,NA,TRBJ2-5
TGTGCCAGTAGTAGCCCGTACAGGGGAGCGGAGAATGGCTACACCTTC,CASSSPYRGAENGYTF,TRBV19,many,TRBD1,TRBJ1-2
TGTGCCAGCAGCCCGGGGACAGGGATGGTTCAGCCCCAGCATTTT,CASSPGTGMVQPQHF,TRBV27,few,TRBD1,TRBJ1-5
TGCAGCGTCCCTAGCTATAATGAGCAGTTCTTC,CSVPSYNEQFF,TRBV29-1,NA,NA,TRBJ2-1
TGTGCCTCCAGTTTGGGTTCCCAGGGGCCAGAGACCCAGTACTTC,CASSLGSQGPETQYF,TRBV12-3/TRBV12-4,many,NA,TRBJ2-5
TGTGCCAGCAGTCCAGGGGGCCGGATTAACTATGGCTACACCTTC,CASSPGGRINYGYTF,TRBV6-1,NA,TRBD1,TRBJ1-2
TGTGCCAGCAGCACTGCAACTAATGAAAAACTGTTTTTT,CASSTATNEKLFF,TRBV11-2,medium-sized,NA,TRBJ1-4
TGTGCCAGCAGTTACTCGGGGATCGGGGGGAATGTCTACGAGCAGTACTTC,CASSYSGIGGNVYEQYF,TRBV6-5,many,TRBD2,TRBJ2-7
TGTGCCAGCAGCCTCGCGGCACTGGGGGATCCGTTAAACATTCAGTACTTC,CASSLAALGDPLNIQYF,TRBV7-9,few,NA,TRBJ2-4
TGTGCCAGCAGCTTCCGCGGAAGGCAGTTTTTGACAGATACGCAGTATTTT,CASSFRGRQFLTDTQYF,TRBV7-3,few,NA,TRBJ2-3
TGTGCCAGCAGTGGGACTAGCGGGCGCGAGCAGTTCTTC,CASSGTSGREQFF,TRBV6-2/TRBV6-3,few,TRBD2,TRBJ2-1
TGCAGTGGGGTATGGCTAGCGGGAGGGCAAGAGACCCAGTACTTC,CSGVWLAGGQETQYF,TRBV20-1,NA,TRBD2,TRBJ2-5
TGTGCCAGCAGTTCGACCTCCGGACTGTTTGAAAAACTGTTTTTT,CASSSTSGLFEKLFF,TRBV12-3/TRBV12-4,many,NA,TRBJ1-4
TGTGCCAGCACCCTTAGATTAGCGGGAGTTGAGCAGTACTTC,CASTLRLAGVEQYF,TRBV5-8,many,TRBD2,TRBJ2-7
TGTGCCAGCAGCTTGGGGCAGCTTAGCAATCAGCCCCAGCATTTT,CASSLGQLSNQPQHF,TRBV7-9,many,NA,TRBJ1-5
TGTGCCAGCAGCCCCCTTAGGGCAGGGGATTACAATGAGCAGTTCTTC,CASSPLRAGDYNEQFF,TRBV28,NA,NA,TRBJ2-1
TGTGCCAGCAGCCGCGGACAGGGCTTCTACCACGAGCAGTACTTC,CASSRGQGFYHEQYF,TRBV9,NA,TRBD1,TRBJ2-7
TGCAGCGTTTTACAGACCTTAAACACCGGGGAGCTGTTTTTT,CSVLQTLNTGELFF,TRBV29-1,NA,NA,TRBJ2-2
TGTGCCAGCAGTGTCCAGGGGCCAAACACTGAAGCTTTCTTT,CASSVQGPNTEAFF,TRBV2,many,NA,TRBJ1-1
TGTGCCAGCAGACCCTCAGCTAGCGGGAGACTAGAGACCCAGTACTTC,CASRPSASGRLETQYF,TRBV28,many,TRBD2,TRBJ2-5
TGCGCCAGCAGCCCGGAGGGCAGTAGAGAGACCCAGTACTTC,CASSPEGSRETQYF,TRBV5-1,few,NA,TRBJ2-5
TGTGCCAGTAGTGCCGATCGGGGTCAGCCCCAGCATTTT,CASSADRGQPQHF,TRBV19,NA,NA,TRBJ1-5
TGTGCCAGCAGCCCACAACACACAGATACGCAGTATTTT,CASSPQHTDTQYF,TRBV9,few,NA,TRBJ2-3
TGCGCCAGCAGTAGGGATAGTCACTCCTACGAGCAGTACTTC,CASSRDSHSYEQYF,TRBV5-1,few,NA,TRBJ2-7
TGTGCCAGCAGCCCTGGACTAGGAATATACAATGAGCAGTTCTTC,CASSPGLGIYNEQFF,TRBV14,few,TRBD2,TRBJ2-1